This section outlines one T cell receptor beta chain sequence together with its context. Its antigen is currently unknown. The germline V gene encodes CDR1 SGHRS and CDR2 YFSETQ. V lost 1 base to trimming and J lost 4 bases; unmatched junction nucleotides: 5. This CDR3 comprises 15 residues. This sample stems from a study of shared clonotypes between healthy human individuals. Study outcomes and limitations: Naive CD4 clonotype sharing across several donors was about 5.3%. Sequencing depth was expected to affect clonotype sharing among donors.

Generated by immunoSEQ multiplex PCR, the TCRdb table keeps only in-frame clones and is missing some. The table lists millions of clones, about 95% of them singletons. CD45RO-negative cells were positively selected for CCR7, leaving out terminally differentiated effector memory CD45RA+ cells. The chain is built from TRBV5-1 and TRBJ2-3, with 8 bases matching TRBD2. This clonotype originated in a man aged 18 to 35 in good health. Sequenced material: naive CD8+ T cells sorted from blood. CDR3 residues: CASSLTGLAADTQYF. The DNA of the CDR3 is TGCGCCAGCAGCTTGACAGGACTAGCCGCAGATACGCAGTATTTT.